This TCR beta chain originates from a study of PD-1 blockade in classical Hodgkin lymphoma. Study as a whole: A 3 mg/kg intravenous dose of nivolumab was received by patients every 2 weeks.

Comments on this clone: Its antigen is not identified.

CDR3 length equals 13 residues. Germline CDR1 is GTSNPN and CDR2 is SVGIG (reference sequence). With 3 bases clipped from V and 9 bases from J, the junction kept 10 bases outside the gene matches. Exposure to brentuximab vedotin varied, and each patient had relapsed following autologous stem cell transplantation. Only in-frame clones appear in the TCRdb table, and some are missing; sequencing was by immunoSEQ multiplex PCR. The sample consists of nearly 100,000 clones, 75% to 90% of them appearing once. Findings of the study overall: Complete responders entered with baseline diversity on par with newly diagnosed patients, the results showed. Reports described newly diagnosed patients as having lower baseline TCR diversity than healthy donors. Underlying causes for the observed repertoire differences were not defined, possibly disease activity or prior therapy.

This chain links TRBV30 with TRBJ1-1; 7 nucleotides agree with TRBD1. The origin of this receptor is a human donor with classical Hodgkin lymphoma. Sequenced here: peripheral blood mononuclear cells (PBMCs), sampled at baseline. The CDR3 reads CAWSAPGTDKAFF. DNA for the CDR3: TGTGCCTGGAGCGCTCCCGGGACAGACAAAGCTTTCTTT.